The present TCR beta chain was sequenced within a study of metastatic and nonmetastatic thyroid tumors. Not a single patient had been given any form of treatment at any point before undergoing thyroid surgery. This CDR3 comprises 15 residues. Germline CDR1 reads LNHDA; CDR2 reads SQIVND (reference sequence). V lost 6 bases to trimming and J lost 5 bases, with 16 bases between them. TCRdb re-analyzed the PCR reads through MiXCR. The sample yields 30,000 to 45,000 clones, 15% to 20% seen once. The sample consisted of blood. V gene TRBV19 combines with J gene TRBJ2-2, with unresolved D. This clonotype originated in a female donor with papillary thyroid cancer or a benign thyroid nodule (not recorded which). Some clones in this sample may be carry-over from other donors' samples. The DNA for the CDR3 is TGTGCCAGTAGACCTGGGTCCTTCTCTACCGGGGAGCTGTTTTTT. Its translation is CASRPGSFSTGELFF. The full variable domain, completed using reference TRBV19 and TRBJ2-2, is DGGITQSPKYLFRKEGQNVTLSCEQNLNHDAMYWYRQDPGQGLRLIYYSQIVNDFQKGDIAEGYSVSREKKESFPLTVTSAQKNPTAFYLCASRPGSFSTGELFFGEGSRLTVL.